This TCR beta chain emerged from a study of T-cell memory formation after mild COVID-19. Overall study results and limits: Chiefly within CM and EM were the contracting CD4+ clones; CD8+ ones were within EMRA.

This clonotype came up many times. Its antigen is currently unknown. The V gene lost 0 bases and the J gene lost 12 bases, with 13 bases spanning the gap. There are 13 residues in the CDR3. CDR1 and CDR2 (germline): SGHRS, YFSETQ. TCRdb processed the 5' RACE reads anew with MiXCR; each CDR3 protein has one entry. The table lists roughly 280,000 distinct CDR3 sequences, 15% to 20% of them singletons. The receptor comes from a man younger than 35 who had mild COVID-19 (a few samples of this study predate the infection). Cell type and time point are not known. This chain connects TRBV5-1 to TRBJ2-1; weak D call: TRBD1 (5 bases). The sequenced material came from PBMCs or a T cell subset sorted from them (not recorded which). CDR3 in DNA: TGCGCCAGCAGCTTGGTAGGGGTTGAGGCGCAGTTCTTC. Amino acid sequence: CASSLVGVEAQFF.